This TCR beta chain was observed in a study of cytomegalovirus exposure and HLA in healthy donors. Healthy bone marrow donors made up the donor group. Overall study results and limits: Among TCR beta chains, those listed as cytomegalovirus-associated numbered around 160. For cytomegalovirus status, the classifier reportedly gave diagnoses with high specificity and sensitivity. Reportedly, fewer N-insertions than the approximately 700-donor mean appeared in an Asian-associated ancestry cluster in a later analysis.

The germline V gene has CDR1 SGHTA and CDR2 FQGNSA. CDR3 length: 15 residues. V dropped 6 bases and J dropped 0 bases, with 9 bases sitting between them. PCR used 60 Vbeta primers and 13 Jbeta primers. This table comes from immunoSEQ multiplex PCR, and its TCRdb copy is limited to in-frame clones, with some not included. The sample holds roughly 100,000 clones; roughly four fifths are singletons and the top ten take around 3.6%. In regard to this clone: Its antigen is unknown.

This chain joins TRBV7-2 and TRBJ2-6; weak D call: TRBD1 (5 bases). This sequence originates from a female donor in good health and CMV-seropositive. Sequencing used PBMCs. The CDR3 DNA reads TGTGCCAGCAGTCCGGACATCTCTGGGGCCAACGTCCTGACTTTC. Protein: CASSPDISGANVLTF.